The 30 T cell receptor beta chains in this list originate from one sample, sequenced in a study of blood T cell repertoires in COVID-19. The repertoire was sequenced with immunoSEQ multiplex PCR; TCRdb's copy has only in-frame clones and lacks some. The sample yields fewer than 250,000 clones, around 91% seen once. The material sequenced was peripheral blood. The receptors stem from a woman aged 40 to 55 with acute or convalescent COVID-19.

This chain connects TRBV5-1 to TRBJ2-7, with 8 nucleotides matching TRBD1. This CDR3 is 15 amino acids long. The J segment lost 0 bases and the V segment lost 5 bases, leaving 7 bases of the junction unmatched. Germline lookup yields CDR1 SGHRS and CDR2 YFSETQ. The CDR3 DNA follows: TGCGCCAGCAGTCCTGGCCAGGGGGCCTCCTACGAGCAGTACGTC. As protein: CASSPGQGASYEQYV.

The CDR3 region is CASSRSEKLFF. The CDR3 nucleotides read TGTGCCAGTAGTCGGAGTGAAAAACTGTTTTTT. J is TRBJ1-4 and V is TRBV19; no clear D gene. V was clipped by 5 bases and J by 7 bases, with 5 bases between them. Germline lookup yields CDR1 LNHDA and CDR2 SQIVND (reference sequence). This CDR3 is built from 11 residues.

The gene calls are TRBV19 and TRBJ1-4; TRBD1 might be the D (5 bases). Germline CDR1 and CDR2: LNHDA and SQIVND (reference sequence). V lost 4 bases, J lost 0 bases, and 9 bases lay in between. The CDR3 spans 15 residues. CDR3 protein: CASSTGGATNEKLFF. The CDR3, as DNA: TGTGCCAGTAGTACGGGGGGAGCAACTAATGAAAAACTGTTTTTT.

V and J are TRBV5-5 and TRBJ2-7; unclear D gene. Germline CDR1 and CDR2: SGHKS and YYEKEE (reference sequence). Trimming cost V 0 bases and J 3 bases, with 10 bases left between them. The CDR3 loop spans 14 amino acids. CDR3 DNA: TGTGCCAGCAGCTTGGGTTTATTCTACTACGAGCAGTACGTC. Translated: CASSLGLFYYEQYV.

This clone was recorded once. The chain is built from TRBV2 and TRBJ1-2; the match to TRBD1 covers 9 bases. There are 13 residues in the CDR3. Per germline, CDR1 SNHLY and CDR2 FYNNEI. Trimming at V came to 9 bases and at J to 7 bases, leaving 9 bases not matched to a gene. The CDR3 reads CARQGARSVGYTF. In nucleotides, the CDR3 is TGTGCCAGACAGGGGGCGAGGTCGGTTGGCTACACCTTC.

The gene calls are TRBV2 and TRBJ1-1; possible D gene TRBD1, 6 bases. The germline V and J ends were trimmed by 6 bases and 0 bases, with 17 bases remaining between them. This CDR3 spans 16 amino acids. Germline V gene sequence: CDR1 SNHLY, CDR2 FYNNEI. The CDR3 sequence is CASSFRDILMNTEAFF. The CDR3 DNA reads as TGTGCCAGCAGCTTCCGGGACATATTAATGAACACTGAAGCTTTCTTT. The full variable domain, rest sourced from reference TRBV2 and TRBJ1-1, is EPEVTQTPSHQVTQMGQEVILRCVPISNHLYFYWYRQILGQKVEFLVSFYNNEISEKSEIFDDQFSVERPDGSNFTLKIRSTKLEDSAMYFCASSFRDILMNTEAFFGQGTRLTVV.

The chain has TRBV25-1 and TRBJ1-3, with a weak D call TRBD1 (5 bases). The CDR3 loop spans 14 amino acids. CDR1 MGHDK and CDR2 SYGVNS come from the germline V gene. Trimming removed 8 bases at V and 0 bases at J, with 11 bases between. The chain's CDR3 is CASQKQGSGNTIYF. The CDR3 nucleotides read TGTGCCAGCCAGAAGCAGGGCTCTGGAAACACCATATATTTT.

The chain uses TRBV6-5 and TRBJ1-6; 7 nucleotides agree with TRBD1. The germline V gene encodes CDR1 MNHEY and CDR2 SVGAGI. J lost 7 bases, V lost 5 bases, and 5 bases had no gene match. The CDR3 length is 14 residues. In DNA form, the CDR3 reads TGTGCCAGCAGTAACACAGGGGAGAATTCACCCCTCCACTTT. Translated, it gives CASSNTGENSPLHF.

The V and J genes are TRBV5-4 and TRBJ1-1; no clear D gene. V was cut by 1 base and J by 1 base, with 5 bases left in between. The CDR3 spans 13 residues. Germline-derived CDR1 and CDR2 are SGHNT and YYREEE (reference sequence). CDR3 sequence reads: CASSLRRNTEAFF. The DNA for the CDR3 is TGTGCCAGCAGCTTGCGCAGGAACACTGAAGCTTTCTTT.

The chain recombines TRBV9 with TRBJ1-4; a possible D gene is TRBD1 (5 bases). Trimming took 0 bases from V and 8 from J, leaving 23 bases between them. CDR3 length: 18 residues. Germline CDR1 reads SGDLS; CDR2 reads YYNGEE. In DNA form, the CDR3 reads TGTGCCAGCAGCGTAGCTCCTAGGTTTGAAGGGGAACCGGAAAAACTGTTTTTT. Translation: CASSVAPRFEGEPEKLFF.

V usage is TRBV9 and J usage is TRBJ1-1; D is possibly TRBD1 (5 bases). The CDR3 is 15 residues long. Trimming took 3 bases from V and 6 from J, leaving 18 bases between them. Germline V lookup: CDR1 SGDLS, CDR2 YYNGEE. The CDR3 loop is CASSEGNRQRSEAFF. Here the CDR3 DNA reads TGTGCCAGCAGCGAAGGGAACCGACAGCGCTCTGAAGCTTTCTTT.

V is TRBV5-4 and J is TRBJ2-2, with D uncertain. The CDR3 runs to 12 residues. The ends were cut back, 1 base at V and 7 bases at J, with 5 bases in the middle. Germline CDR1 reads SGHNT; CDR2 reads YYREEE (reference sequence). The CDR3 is CASSLYIGELFF. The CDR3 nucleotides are TGTGCCAGCAGCTTGTATATCGGGGAGCTGTTTTTT.

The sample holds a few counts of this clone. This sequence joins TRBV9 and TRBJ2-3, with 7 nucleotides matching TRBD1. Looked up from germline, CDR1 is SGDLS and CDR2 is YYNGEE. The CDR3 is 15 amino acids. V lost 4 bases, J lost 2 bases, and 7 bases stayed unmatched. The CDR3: CASSPGTVDTDTQYF. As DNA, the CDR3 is TGTGCCAGCAGCCCCGGGACAGTTGACACAGATACGCAGTATTTT. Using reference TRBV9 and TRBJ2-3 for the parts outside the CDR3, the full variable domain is DSGVTQTPKHLITATGQRVTLRCSPRSGDLSVYWYQQSLDQGLQFLIQYYNGEERAKGNILERFSAQQFPDLHSELNLSSLELGDSALYFCASSPGTVDTDTQYFGPGTRLTVL.

The CDR3 spells CASSLGQGKNSPLHF. In nucleotides, the CDR3 is TGTGCCAGCAGCTTAGGACAGGGGAAGAATTCACCCCTCCACTTT. This chain uses TRBV7-8 with TRBJ1-6, with 8 bases lining up with TRBD1. Germline trimming cut 1 base from V and 7 bases from J; bases unmatched to any gene: 3. The CDR3 is 15 amino acids. CDR1 SGHVS and CDR2 FQNEAQ come from the germline V gene.

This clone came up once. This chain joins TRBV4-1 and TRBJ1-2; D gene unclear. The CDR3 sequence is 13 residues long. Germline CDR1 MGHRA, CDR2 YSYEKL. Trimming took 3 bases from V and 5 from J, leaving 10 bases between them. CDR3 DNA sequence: TGCGCCAGCAGCCAGAACCTACAGTATGGCTACACCTTC. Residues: CASSQNLQYGYTF.

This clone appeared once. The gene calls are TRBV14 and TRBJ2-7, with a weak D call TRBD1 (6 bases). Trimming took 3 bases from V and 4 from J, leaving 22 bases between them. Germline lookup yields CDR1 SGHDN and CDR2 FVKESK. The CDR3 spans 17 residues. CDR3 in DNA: TGTGCCAGCAGCCATCGGGAATGGATTGGGGGCCGGTACGAGCAGTACGTC. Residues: CASSHREWIGGRYEQYV.

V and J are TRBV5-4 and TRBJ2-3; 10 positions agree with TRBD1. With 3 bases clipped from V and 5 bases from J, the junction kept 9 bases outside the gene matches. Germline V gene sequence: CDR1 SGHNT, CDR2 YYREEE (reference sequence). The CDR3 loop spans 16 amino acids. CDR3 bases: TGTGCCAGCAGCTCGGCTTACGGGACAGGGGAAGATACGCAGTATTTT. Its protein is CASSSAYGTGEDTQYF.

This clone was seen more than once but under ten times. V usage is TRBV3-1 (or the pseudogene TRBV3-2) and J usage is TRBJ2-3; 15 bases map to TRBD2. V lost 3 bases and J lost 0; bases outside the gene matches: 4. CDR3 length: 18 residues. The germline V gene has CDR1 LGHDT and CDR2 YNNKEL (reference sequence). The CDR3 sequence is CASSHGLAGGSSTDTQYF. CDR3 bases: TGTGCCAGCAGCCATGGACTAGCGGGGGGGTCTAGCACAGATACGCAGTATTTT.

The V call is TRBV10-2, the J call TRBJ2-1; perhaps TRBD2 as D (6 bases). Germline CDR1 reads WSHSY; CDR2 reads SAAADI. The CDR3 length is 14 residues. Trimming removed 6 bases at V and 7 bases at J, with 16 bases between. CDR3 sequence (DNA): TGCGCCAGCAGGAGCAGGGACGGGACTAATGAGCAGTTCTTC. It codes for CASRSRDGTNEQFF.

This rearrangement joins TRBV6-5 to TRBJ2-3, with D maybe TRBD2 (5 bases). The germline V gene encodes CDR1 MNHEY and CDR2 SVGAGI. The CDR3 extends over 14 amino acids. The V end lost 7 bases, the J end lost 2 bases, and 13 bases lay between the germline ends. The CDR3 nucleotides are TGTGCCAGCACCCAGGCGGAGGCCACAGATACGCAGTATTTT. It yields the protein CASTQAEATDTQYF.

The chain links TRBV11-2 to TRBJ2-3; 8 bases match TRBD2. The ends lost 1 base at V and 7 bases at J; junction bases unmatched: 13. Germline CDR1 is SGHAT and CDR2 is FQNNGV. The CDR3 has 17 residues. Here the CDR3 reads CASSLAGGTQVWHTQYF. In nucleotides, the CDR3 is TGTGCCAGCAGCTTAGCGGGGGGGACCCAAGTGTGGCATACGCAGTATTTT.

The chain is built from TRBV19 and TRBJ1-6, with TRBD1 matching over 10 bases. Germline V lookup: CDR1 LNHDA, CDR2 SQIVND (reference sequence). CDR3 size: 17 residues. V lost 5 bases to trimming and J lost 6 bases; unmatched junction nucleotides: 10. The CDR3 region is CASSSLGTGVSNSPLHF. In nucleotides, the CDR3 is TGTGCCAGTAGTTCTCTCGGGACAGGGGTCTCTAATTCACCCCTCCACTTT.

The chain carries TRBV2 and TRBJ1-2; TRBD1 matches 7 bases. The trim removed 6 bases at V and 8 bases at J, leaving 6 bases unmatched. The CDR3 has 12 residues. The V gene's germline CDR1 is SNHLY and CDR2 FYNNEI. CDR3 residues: CASRYRGEGYTF. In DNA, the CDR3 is TGTGCCAGCAGGTACAGGGGAGAAGGCTACACCTTC.

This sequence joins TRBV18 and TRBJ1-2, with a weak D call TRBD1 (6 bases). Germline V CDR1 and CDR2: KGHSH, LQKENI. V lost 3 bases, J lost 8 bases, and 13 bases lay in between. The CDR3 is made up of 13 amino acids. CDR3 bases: TGTGCCAGCTCACCTTACAGGGCTGAAGGCTACACCTTC. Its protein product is CASSPYRAEGYTF.

The CDR3 protein is CASSSRRGDGSYNEQFF. In DNA, the CDR3 is TGTGCCAGCAGCTCACGACGGGGGGATGGCTCCTACAATGAGCAGTTCTTC. The chain couples TRBV9 to TRBJ2-1; 7 nucleotides align to TRBD2. Germline values: CDR1 SGDLS, CDR2 YYNGEE. The CDR3 sequence is 17 residues long. Losses at the gene ends were 4 bases for V and 0 bases for J; bases not matched to a gene: 10.

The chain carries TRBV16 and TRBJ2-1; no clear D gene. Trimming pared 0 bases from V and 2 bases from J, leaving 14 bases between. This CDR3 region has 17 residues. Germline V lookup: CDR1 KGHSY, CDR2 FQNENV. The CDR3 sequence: CASSQSRLVGPYNEQFF. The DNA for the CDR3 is TGTGCCAGCAGCCAATCGCGCCTAGTTGGCCCCTACAATGAGCAGTTCTTC.

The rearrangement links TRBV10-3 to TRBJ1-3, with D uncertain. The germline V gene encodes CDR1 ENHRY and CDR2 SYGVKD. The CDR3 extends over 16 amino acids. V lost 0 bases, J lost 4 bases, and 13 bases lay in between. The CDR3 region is CAISESRVLSGNTIYF. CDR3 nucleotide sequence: TGTGCCATCAGTGAGTCGAGGGTCCTCTCGGGAAACACCATATATTTT.

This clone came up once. Written as DNA, the CDR3 is TGTGCCAGCAATTCGGGGAATGAAAAACTGTTTTTT. Translated: CASNSGNEKLFF. V and J are TRBV3-1 (or the pseudogene TRBV3-2) and TRBJ1-4; no reliable D call. CDR3 size: 12 residues. Germline CDR1 reads LGHDT; CDR2 reads YNNKEL (reference sequence). V was cut by 7 bases and J by 5 bases, with 8 bases left in between.

CDR3 amino acids: CASRQGDTQYF. The CDR3 DNA is TGTGCCAGTCGTCAGGGAGATACGCAGTATTTT. The chain employs TRBV2 and TRBJ2-3; D might be TRBD1 (5 bases). The V end lost 9 bases, the J end lost 5 bases, and 9 bases lay between the germline ends. Per germline, CDR1 SNHLY and CDR2 FYNNEI. The CDR3 contains 11 residues.

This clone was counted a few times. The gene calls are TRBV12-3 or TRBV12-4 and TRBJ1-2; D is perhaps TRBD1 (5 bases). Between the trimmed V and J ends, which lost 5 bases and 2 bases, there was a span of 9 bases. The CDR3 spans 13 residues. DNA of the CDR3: TGTGCCAGCAGTGACAGTTCAAACTATGGCTACACCTTC. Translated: CASSDSSNYGYTF.